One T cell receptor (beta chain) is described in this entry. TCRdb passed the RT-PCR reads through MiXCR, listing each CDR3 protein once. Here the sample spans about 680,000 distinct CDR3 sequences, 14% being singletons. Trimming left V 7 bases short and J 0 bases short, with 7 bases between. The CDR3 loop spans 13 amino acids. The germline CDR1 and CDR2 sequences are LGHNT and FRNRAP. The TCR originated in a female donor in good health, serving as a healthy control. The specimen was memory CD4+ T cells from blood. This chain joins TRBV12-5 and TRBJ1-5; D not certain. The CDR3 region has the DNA TGTGCTAGTGCGTCGGGTAGCAATCAGCCCCAGCATTTT. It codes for CASASGSNQPQHF.